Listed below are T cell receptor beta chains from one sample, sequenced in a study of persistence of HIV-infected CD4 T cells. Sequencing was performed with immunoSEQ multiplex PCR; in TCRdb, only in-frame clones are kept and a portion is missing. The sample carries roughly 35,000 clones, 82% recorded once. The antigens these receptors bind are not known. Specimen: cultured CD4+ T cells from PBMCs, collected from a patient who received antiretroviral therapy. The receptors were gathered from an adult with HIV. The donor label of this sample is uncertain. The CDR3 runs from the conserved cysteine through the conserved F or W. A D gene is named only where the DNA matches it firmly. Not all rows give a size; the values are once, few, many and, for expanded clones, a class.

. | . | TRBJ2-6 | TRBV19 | TGTGCCAGTAGTATCGGTCAAGCCTCTGGGGCCAACGTCCTGACTTTC | CASSIGQASGANVLTF
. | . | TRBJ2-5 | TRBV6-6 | TGTGCCAGCAGCCTTCCAGGGGGAGGCCAAGAGACCCAGTACTTC | CASSLPGGGQETQYF
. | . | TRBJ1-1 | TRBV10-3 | TGTGCCATCAGTGAGAAGGGACAAGCGAACACTGAAGCTTTCTTT | CAISEKGQANTEAFF
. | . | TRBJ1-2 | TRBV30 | TGTGCCTGGGGAAGGTGGGGAGGGGAGCACTACACCTTC | CAWGRWGGEHYTF
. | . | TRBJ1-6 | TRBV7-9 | TGTGCCAGCAGCATCGACGCCGGGAGTAGCTCACCCCTCCACTTT | CASSIDAGSSSPLHF
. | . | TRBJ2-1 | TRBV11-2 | TGTGCCAGCAGCGTGGGTTGGCGGGCCAAGCAGTTCTTC | CASSVGWRAKQFF
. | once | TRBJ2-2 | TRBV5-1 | TGCGCCAGCCTTCGTTCGGGCCGGGGCGGCACCGGGGAGCTGTTTTTT | CASLRSGRGGTGELFF
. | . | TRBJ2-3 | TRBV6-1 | TGTGCCAGCAGTGCGCAAAAATGGGACTTTCGCACAGATACGCAGTATTTT | CASSAQKWDFRTDTQYF
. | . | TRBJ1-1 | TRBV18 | TGTGCCAGCTCATCTAGTTCCTTCTCTGAAGCTTTCTTT | CASSSSSFSEAFF
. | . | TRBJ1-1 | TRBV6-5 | TGTGCCAGCAGTTACTCTTCGAACACTGAAGCTTTCTTT | CASSYSSNTEAFF
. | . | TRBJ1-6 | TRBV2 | TGTGCCAGCAGTCTAGGGGACGCGACGGGCTCACCCCTCCACTTT | CASSLGDATGSPLHF
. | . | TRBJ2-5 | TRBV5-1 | TGCGCCACCAGCAGGGGCAAGTCAGAGACCCAGTACTTC | CATSRGKSETQYF
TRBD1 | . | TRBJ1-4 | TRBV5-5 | TGTGCCAGCAGCTCGGACCGGGACAGAGGAGAAAAACTGTTTTTT | CASSSDRDRGEKLFF
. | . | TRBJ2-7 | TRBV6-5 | TGTGCCAGCAAGGTCGAGGACGGCCCCTACGAGCAGTACTTC | CASKVEDGPYEQYF
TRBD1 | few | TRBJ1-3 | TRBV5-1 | TGCGCCAGCAGCTCCACGGGACAGGACGGAAACACCATATATTTT | CASSSTGQDGNTIYF
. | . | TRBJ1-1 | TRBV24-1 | TGTGCCACCAGTGATCCCTCAGGAGGGAACACTGAAGCTTTCTTT | CATSDPSGGNTEAFF
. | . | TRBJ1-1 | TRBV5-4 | TGTGCCAGCAGCTTGAGGTCTGCTTTACCGAACACTGAAGCTTTCTTT | CASSLRSALPNTEAFF